The sequence of this TCR beta chain was determined in a study of T cells in Graves' hyperthyroidism and ophthalmopathy. This clonotype was observed a few times. Its specificity is not known. Diagnosis relied on clinical symptoms, serum thyroxine and TRAb, thyroid ultrasound and orbital computed tomography. TCR beta CDR3 regions were amplified from RNA transcripts. A set of HTBI primers served as the primers for a first-round RT-PCR of the TCR CDR3. TCRdb re-derived calls from the multiplex PCR reads in MiXCR, one entry per CDR3 protein. The sample gives almost 350,000 distinct CDR3 sequences, 18% of which show up once; about a sixth is in the top ten. Whole-study results and caveats: Ophthalmopathy and stable hyperthyroidism were told apart by a 13 V-J model. Most expanded thyroid clonotypes above 0.001 also appeared in blood.

The CDR3 is 12 residues long. Trimming stripped 8 bases from V and 3 bases from J, with 7 bases between. Germline CDR1 reads MNHNS; CDR2 reads SASEGT. The sequence derives from a woman in her thirties or forties with Graves' ophthalmopathy. V gene TRBV6-1 combines with J gene TRBJ2-2; D might be TRBD1 or TRBD2, each matching 5 bases. The sample comprised blood. The CDR3 is CASLGDTGELFF. CDR3 sequence (DNA): TGTGCCAGCTTGGGGGACACCGGGGAGCTGTTTTTT.